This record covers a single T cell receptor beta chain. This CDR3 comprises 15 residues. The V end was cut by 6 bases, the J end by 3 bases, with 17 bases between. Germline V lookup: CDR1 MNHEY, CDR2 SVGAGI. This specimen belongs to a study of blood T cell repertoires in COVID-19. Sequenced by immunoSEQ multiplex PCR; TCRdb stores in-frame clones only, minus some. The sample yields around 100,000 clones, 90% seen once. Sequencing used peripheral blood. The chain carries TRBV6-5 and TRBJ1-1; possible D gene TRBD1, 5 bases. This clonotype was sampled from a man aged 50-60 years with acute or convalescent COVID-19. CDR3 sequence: CASSRRTPGDTEAFF. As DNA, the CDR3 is TGTGCCAGCAGCCGGAGGACACCGGGAGACACTGAAGCTTTCTTT.